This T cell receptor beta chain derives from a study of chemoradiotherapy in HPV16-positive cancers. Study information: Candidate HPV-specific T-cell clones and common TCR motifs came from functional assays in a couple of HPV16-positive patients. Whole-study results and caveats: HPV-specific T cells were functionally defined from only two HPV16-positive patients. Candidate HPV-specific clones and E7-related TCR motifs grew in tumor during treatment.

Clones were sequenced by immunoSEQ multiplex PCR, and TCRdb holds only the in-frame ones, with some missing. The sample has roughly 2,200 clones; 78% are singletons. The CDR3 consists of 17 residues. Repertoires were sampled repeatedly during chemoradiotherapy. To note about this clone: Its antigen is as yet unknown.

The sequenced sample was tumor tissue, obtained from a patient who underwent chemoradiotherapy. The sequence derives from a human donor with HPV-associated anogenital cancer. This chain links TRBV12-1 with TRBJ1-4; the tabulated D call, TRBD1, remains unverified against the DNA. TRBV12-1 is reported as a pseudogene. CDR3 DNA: TGTGCCAGCAGCTTTGGACAGGCTAGGGATGGAAAGGAAAAACTGTTTTTT. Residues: CASSFGQARDGKEKLFF.